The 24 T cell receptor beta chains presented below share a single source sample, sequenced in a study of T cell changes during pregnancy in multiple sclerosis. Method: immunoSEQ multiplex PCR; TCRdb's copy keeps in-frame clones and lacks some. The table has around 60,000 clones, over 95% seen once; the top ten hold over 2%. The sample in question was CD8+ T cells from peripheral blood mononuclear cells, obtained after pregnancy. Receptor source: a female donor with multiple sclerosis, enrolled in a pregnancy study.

CDR3 sequence: CASAGDSQQFF. Here the CDR3 DNA reads TGTGCTAGTGCTGGGGACTCCCAGCAGTTCTTC. This chain links TRBV12-5 with TRBJ2-1; tentative D call: TRBD2 (6 bases). CDR3 length: 11 residues. Between the trimmed V and J ends, which lost 7 bases and 11 bases, there was a span of 12 bases. The V gene's germline CDR1 is LGHNT and CDR2 FRNRAP.

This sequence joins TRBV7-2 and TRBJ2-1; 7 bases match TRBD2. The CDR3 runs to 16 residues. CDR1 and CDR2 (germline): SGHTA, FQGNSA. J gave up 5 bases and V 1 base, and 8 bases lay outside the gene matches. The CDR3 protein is CASSLGSGLADNEQFF. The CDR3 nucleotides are TGTGCCAGCAGCTTAGGGTCGGGTCTAGCGGACAATGAGCAGTTCTTC.

The CDR3 DNA is TGTGCCAGCAGACAGGGGAATCAGCCCCAGCATTTT. This sequence encodes CASRQGNQPQHF. V gene TRBV27 combines with J gene TRBJ1-5; 7 positions agree with TRBD1. The CDR3 extends over 12 amino acids. The germline V gene encodes CDR1 MNHEY and CDR2 SMNVEV (reference sequence). Unmatched junction bases numbered 0, after V lost 6 bases and J lost 4 bases.

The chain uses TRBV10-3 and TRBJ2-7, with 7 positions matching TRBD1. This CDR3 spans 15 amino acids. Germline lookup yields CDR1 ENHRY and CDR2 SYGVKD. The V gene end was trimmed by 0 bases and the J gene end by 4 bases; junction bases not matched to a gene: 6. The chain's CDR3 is CAISESETGAYEQYF. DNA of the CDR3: TGTGCCATCAGTGAGTCGGAAACAGGGGCATACGAGCAGTACTTC.

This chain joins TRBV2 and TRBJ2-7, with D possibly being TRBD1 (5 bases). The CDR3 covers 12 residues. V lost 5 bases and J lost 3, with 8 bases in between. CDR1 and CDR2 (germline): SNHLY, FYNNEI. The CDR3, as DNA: TGTGCCAGCAGTCTAGACAGCTACGAGCAGTACTTC. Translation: CASSLDSYEQYF. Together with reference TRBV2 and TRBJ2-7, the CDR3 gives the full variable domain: EPEVTQTPSHQVTQMGQEVILRCVPISNHLYFYWYRQILGQKVEFLVSFYNNEISEKSEIFDDQFSVERPDGSNFTLKIRSTKLEDSAMYFCASSLDSYEQYFGPGTRLTVT.

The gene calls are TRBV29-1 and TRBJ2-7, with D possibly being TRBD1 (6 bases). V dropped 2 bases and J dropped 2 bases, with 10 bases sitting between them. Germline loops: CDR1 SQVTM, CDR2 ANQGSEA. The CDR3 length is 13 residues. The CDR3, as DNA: TGCAGCGTTGAAAACAGGGATACCTACGAGCAGTACTTC. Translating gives CSVENRDTYEQYF.

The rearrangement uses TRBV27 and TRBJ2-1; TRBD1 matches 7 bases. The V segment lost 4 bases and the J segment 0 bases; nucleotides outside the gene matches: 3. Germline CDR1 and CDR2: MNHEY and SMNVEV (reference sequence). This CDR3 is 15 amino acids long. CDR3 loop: CASSWDSSSYNEQFF. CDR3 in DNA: TGTGCCAGCAGTTGGGACAGTAGCTCCTACAATGAGCAGTTCTTC.

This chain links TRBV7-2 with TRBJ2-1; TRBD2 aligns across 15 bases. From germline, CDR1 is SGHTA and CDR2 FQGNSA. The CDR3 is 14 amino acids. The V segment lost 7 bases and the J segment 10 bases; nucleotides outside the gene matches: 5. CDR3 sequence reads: CASIGLAGGGEQFF. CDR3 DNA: TGTGCCAGCATCGGACTAGCGGGAGGGGGAGAGCAGTTCTTC.

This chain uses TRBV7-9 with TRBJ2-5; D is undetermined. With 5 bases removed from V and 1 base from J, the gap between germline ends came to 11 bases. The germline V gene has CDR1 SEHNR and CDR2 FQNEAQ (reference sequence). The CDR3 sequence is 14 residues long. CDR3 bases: TGTGCCAGCAGCCCGAGTACCCTCCAAGAGACCCAGTACTTC. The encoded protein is CASSPSTLQETQYF.

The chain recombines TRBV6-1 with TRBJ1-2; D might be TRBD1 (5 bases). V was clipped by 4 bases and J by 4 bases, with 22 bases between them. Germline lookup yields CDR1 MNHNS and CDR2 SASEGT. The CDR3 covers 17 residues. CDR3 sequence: CASSGDATRDSRYGYTF. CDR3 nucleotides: TGTGCCAGCAGTGGGGACGCAACCCGGGACTCCCGCTATGGCTACACCTTC.

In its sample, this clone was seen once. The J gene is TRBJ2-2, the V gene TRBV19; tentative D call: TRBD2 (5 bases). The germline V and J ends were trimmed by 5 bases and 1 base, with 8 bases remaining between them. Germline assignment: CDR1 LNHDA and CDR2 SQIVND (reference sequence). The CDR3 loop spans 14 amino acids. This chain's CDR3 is CASSGLMNTGELFF. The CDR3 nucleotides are TGTGCCAGTAGTGGACTGATGAACACCGGGGAGCTGTTTTTT. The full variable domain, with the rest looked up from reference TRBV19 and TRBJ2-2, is DGGITQSPKYLFRKEGQNVTLSCEQNLNHDAMYWYRQDPGQGLRLIYYSQIVNDFQKGDIAEGYSVSREKKESFPLTVTSAQKNPTAFYLCASSGLMNTGELFFGEGSRLTVL.

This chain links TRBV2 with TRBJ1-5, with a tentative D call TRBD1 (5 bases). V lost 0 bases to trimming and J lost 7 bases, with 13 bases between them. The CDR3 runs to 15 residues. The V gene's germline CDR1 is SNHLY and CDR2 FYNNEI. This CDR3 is CASSEAPQGGQPQHF. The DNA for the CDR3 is TGTGCCAGCAGTGAAGCCCCGCAGGGTGGACAGCCCCAGCATTTT.

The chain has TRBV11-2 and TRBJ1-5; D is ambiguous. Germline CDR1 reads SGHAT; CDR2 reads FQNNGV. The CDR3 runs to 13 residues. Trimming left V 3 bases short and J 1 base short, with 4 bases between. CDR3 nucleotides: TGTGCCAGCAGCTTGGGCAGCAATCAGCCCCAGCATTTT. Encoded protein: CASSLGSNQPQHF.

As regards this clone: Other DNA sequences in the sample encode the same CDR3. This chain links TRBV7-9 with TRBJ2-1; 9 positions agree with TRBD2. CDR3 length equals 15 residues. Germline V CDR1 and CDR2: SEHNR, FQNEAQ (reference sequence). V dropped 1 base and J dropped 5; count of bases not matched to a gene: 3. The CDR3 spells CASSLVGGGDNEQFF. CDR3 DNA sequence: TGTGCCAGCAGCTTAGTGGGCGGGGGGGACAATGAGCAGTTCTTC. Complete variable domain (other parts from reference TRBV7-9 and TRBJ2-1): DTGVSQNPRHKITKRGQNVTFRCDPISEHNRLYWYRQTLGQGPEFLTYFQNEAQLEKSRLLSDRFSAERPKGSFSTLEIQRTEQGDSAMYLCASSLVGGGDNEQFFGPGTRLTVL.

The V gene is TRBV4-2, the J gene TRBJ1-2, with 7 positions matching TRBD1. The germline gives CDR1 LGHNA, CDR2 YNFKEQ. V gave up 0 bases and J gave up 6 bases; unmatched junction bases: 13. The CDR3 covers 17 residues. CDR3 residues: CASSQDEISRQGDGYTF. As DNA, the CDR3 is TGTGCCAGCAGCCAAGATGAAATCTCCAGACAGGGCGATGGCTACACCTTC.

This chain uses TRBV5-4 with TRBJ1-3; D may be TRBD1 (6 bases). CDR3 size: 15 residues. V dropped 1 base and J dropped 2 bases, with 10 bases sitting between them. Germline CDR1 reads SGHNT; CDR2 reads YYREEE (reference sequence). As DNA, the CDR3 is TGTGCCAGCAGCTTGTGGGGGGGCGCTGGAAACACCATATATTTT. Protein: CASSLWGGAGNTIYF.

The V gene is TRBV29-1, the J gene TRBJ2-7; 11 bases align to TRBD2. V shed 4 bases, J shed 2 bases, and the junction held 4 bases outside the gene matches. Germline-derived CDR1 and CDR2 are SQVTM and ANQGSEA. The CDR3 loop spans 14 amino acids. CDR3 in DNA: TGCAGCGTTGCGGGACTAGCGGAACCCTACGAGCAGTACTTC. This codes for CSVAGLAEPYEQYF.

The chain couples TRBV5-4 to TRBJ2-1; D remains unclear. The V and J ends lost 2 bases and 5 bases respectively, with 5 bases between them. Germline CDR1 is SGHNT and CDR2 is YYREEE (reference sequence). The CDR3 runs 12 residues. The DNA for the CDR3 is TGTGCCAGCAGCTTTCTAGACAATGAGCAGTTCTTC. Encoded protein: CASSFLDNEQFF. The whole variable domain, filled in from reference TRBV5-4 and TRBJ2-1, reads ETGVTQSPTHLIKTRGQQVTLRCSSQSGHNTVSWYQQALGQGPQFIFQYYREEENGRGNFPPRFSGLQFPNYSSELNVNALELDDSALYLCASSFLDNEQFFGPGTRLTVL.

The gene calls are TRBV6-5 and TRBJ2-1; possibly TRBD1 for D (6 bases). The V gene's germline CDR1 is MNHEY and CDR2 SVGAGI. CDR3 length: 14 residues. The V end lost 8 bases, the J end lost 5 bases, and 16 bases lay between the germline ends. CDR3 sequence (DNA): TGTGCCAGCGGAATCAGGGGCAGGAACAATGAGCAGTTCTTC. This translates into CASGIRGRNNEQFF.

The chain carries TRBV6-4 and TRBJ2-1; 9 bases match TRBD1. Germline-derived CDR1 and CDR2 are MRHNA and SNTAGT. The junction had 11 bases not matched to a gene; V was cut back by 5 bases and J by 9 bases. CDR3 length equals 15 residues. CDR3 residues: CASSPGQGSYSEQFF. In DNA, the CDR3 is TGTGCCAGCAGTCCGGGACAGGGTTCTTACTCTGAGCAGTTCTTC.

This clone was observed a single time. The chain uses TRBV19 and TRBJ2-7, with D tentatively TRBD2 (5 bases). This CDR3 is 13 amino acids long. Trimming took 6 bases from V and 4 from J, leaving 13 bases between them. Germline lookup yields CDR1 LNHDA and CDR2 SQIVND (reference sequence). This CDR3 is CASSFNEGYEQYF. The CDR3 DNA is TGTGCCAGTAGCTTTAACGAGGGTTACGAGCAGTACTTC.

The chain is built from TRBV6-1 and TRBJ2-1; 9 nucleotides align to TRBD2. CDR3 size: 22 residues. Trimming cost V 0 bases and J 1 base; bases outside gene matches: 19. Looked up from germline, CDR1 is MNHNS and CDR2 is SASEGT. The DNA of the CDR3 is TGTGCCAGCAGTGAAGCGCTTCTGATGGTAGCGGGAGATCCTTGGTCCTACAATGAGCAGTTCTTC. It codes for CASSEALLMVAGDPWSYNEQFF.

DNA of the CDR3: TGTGCCAGCAGCCTAGGGGAACCTTCCTACAATGAGCAGTTCTTC. Translation gives CASSLGEPSYNEQFF. J is TRBJ2-1 and V is TRBV6-5; D may be TRBD1 (5 bases). Germline loops: CDR1 MNHEY, CDR2 SVGAGI. Trimming stripped 6 bases from V and 1 base from J, with 13 bases between. The CDR3 has 15 amino acids.

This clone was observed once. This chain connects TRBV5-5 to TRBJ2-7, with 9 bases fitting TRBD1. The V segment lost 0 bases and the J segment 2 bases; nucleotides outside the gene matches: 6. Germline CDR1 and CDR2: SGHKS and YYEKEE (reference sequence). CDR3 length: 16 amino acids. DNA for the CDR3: TGTGCCAGCAGCTTGGTAGGGACAGGGATCACCTACGAGCAGTACTTC. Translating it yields CASSLVGTGITYEQYF. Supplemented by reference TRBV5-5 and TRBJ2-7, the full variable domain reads DAGVTQSPTHLIKTRGQQVTLRCSPISGHKSVSWYQQVLGQGPQFIFQYYEKEERGRGNFPDRFSARQFPNYSSELNVNALLLGDSALYLCASSLVGTGITYEQYFGPGTRLTVT.